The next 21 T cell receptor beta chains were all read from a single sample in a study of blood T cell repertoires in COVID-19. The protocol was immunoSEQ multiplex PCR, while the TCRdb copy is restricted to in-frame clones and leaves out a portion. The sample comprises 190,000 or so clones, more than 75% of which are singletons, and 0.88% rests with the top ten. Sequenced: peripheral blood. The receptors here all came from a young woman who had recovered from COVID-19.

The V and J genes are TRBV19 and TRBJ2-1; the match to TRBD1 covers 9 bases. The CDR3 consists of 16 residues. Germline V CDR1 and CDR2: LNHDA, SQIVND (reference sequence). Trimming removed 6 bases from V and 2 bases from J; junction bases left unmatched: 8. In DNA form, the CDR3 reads TGTGCCAGTAGCTATGGGACAGGGAGGACCTACAATGAGCAGTTCTTC. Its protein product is CASSYGTGRTYNEQFF.

The CDR3 DNA reads TGTGCCAGCATTCCGACAGGGCGCTACGAGCAGTACTTC. Amino acid sequence: CASIPTGRYEQYF. The chain uses TRBV6-5 and TRBJ2-7; 7 positions agree with TRBD1. The germline gives CDR1 MNHEY, CDR2 SVGAGI. CDR3 size: 13 residues. V lost 7 bases, J lost 3 bases, and 6 bases stayed unmatched.

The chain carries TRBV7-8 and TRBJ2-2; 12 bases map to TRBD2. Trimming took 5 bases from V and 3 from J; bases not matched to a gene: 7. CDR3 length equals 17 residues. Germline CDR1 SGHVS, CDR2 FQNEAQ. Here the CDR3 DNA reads TGTGCCAGCAGCCGCCCCAGACTAGCGGGAGACACCGGGGAGCTGTTTTTT. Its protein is CASSRPRLAGDTGELFF.

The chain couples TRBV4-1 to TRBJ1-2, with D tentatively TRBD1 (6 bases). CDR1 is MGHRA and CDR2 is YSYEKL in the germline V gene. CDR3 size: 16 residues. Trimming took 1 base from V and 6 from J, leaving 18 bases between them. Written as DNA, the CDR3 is TGCGCCAGCAGCCAAGGGTTTATGGGGTCAGGGGATGGCTACACCTTC. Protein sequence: CASSQGFMGSGDGYTF.

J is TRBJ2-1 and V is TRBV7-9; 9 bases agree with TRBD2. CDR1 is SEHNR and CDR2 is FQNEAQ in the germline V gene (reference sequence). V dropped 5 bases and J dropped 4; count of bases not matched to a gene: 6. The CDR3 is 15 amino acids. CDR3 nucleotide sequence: TGTGCCAGCAGCCCTCCGACTAGCGGATACAATGAGCAGTTCTTC. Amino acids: CASSPPTSGYNEQFF.

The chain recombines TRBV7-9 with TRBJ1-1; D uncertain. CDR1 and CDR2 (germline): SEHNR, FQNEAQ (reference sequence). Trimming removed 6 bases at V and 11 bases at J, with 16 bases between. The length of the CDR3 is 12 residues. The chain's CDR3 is CASRLVEERAFF. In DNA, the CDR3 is TGTGCCAGCAGGCTCGTAGAGGAGCGGGCTTTCTTT.

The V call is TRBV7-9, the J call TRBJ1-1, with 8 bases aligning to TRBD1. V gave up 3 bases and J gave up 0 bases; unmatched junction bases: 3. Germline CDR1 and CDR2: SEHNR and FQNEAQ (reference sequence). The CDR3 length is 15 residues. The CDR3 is CASSFRTGMNTEAFF. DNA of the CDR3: TGTGCCAGCAGCTTCCGGACAGGGATGAACACTGAAGCTTTCTTT.

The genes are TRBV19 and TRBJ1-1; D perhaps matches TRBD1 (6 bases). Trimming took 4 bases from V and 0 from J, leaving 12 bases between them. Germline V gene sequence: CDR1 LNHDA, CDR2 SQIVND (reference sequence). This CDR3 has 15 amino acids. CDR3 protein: CASSTGQLMNTEAFF. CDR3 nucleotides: TGTGCCAGTAGTACCGGACAGCTAATGAACACTGAAGCTTTCTTT.

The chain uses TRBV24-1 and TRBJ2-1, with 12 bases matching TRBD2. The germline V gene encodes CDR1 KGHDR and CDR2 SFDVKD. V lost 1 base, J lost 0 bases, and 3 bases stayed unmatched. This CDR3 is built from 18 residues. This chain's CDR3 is CATSDFRLAGVSYNEQFF. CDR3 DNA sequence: TGTGCCACCAGTGATTTCCGACTAGCGGGAGTCTCCTACAATGAGCAGTTCTTC.

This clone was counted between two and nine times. The CDR3 loop is CSASRLAGAYEQYF. In DNA, the CDR3 is TGCAGTGCTAGTCGGCTAGCGGGGGCCTACGAGCAGTACTTC. The chain employs TRBV20-1 and TRBJ2-7, with 10 bases lining up with TRBD2. This CDR3 has 14 residues. The germline V gene has CDR1 DFQATT and CDR2 SNEGSKA (reference sequence). Trimming at V came to 3 bases and at J to 2 bases, leaving 4 bases not matched to a gene.

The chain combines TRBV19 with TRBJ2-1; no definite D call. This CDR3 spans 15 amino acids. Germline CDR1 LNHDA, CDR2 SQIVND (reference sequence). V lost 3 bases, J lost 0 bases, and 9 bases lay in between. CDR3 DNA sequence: TGTGCCAGTAGTATTAGTCTGAGCTCCTACAATGAGCAGTTCTTC. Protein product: CASSISLSSYNEQFF.

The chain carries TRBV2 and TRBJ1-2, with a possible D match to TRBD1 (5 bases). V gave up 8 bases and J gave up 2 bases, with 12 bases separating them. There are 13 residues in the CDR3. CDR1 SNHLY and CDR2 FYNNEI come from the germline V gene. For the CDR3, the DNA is TGTGCCAGCGGGACTGTTAAGAACTATGGCTACACCTTC. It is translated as CASGTVKNYGYTF. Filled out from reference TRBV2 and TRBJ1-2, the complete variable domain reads EPEVTQTPSHQVTQMGQEVILRCVPISNHLYFYWYRQILGQKVEFLVSFYNNEISEKSEIFDDQFSVERPDGSNFTLKIRSTKLEDSAMYFCASGTVKNYGYTFGSGTRLTVV.

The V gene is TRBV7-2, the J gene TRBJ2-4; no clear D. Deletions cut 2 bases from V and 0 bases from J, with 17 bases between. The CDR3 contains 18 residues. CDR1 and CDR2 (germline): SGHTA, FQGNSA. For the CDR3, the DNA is TGTGCCAGCAGCTTACATTCCCCTATAGTACTAGCCAAAAACATTCAGTACTTC. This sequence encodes CASSLHSPIVLAKNIQYF. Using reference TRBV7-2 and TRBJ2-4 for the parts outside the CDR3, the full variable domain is GAGVSQSPSNKVTEKGKDVELRCDPISGHTALYWYRQSLGQGLEFLIYFQGNSAPDKSGLPSDRFSAERTGGSVSTLTIQRTQQEDSAVYLCASSLHSPIVLAKNIQYFGAGTRLSVL.

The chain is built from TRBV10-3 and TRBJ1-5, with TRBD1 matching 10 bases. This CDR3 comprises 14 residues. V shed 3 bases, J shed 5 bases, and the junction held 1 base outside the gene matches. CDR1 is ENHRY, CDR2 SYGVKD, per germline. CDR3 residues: CAISEGQGDQPQHF. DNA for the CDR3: TGTGCCATCAGTGAAGGACAGGGGGATCAGCCCCAGCATTTT.

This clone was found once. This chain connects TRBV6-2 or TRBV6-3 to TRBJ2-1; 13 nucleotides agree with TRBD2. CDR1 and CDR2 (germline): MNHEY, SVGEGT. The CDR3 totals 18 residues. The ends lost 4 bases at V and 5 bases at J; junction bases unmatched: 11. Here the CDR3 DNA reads TGTGCCAGCAGTTCCGTACCGGGACTAGCGGGGACTGACAATGAGCAGTTCTTC. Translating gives CASSSVPGLAGTDNEQFF.

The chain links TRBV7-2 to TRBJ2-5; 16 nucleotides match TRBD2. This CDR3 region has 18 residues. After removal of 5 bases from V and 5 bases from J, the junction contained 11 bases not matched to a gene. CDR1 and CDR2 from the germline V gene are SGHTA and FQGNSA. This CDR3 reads CASSPGLAGGQSWETQYF. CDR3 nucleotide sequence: TGTGCCAGCAGCCCGGGACTAGCGGGGGGGCAGAGTTGGGAGACCCAGTACTTC. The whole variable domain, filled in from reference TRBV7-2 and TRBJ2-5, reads GAGVSQSPSNKVTEKGKDVELRCDPISGHTALYWYRQSLGQGLEFLIYFQGNSAPDKSGLPSDRFSAERTGGSVSTLTIQRTQQEDSAVYLCASSPGLAGGQSWETQYFGPGTRLLVL.

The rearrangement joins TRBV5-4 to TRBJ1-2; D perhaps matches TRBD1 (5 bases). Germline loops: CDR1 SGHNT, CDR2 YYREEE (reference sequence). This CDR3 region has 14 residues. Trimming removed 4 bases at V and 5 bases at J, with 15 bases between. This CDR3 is CASSHVLSGYGYTF. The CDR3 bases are TGTGCCAGCAGCCACGTACTCTCAGGGTATGGCTACACCTTC. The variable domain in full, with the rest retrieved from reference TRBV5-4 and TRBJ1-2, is ETGVTQSPTHLIKTRGQQVTLRCSSQSGHNTVSWYQQALGQGPQFIFQYYREEENGRGNFPPRFSGLQFPNYSSELNVNALELDDSALYLCASSHVLSGYGYTFGSGTRLTVV.

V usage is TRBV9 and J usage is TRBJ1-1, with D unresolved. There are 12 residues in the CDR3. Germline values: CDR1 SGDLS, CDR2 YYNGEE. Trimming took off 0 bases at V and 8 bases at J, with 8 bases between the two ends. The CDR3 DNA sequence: TGTGCCAGCAGCGTAGTCCACGGGGAAGCTTTCTTT. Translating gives CASSVVHGEAFF.

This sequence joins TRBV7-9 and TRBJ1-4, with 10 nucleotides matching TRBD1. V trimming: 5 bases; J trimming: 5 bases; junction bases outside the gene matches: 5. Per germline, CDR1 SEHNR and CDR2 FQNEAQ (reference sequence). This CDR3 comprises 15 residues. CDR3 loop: CASSPRQGANEKLFF. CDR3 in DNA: TGTGCCAGCAGCCCGCGACAGGGGGCGAATGAAAAACTGTTTTTT.

Written as DNA, the CDR3 is TGCGCCAGCAGCCAAGTGGCAGGAAACACCGGGGAGCTGTTTTTT. Translating gives CASSQVAGNTGELFF. This rearrangement joins TRBV4-3 to TRBJ2-2; D is unclear. The length of the CDR3 is 15 residues. Trimming cost V 1 base and J 2 bases, with 8 bases left between them. Germline V gene sequence: CDR1 LGHNA, CDR2 YSLEER.

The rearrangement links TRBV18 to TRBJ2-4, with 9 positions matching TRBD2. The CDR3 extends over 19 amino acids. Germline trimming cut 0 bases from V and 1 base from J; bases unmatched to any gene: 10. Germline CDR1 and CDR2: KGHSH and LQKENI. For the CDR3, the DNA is TGTGCCAGCTCACCACCGTCGCGGGGGGGCCCATTGGCCAAAAACATTCAGTACTTC. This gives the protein CASSPPSRGGPLAKNIQYF.